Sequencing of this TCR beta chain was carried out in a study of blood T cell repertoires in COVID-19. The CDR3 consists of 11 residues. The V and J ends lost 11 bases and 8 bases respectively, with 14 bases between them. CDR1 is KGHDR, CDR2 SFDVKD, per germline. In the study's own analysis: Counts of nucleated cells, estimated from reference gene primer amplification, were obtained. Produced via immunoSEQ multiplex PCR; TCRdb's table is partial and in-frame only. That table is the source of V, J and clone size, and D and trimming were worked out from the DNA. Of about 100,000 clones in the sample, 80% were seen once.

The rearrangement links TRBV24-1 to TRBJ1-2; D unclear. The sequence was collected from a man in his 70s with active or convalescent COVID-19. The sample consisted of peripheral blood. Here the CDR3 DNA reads TGTGCCATCGGGATGGCTAGCGGCTACACCTTC. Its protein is CAIGMASGYTF.